Listed here are 3 T cell receptor beta chains from one sample, sequenced in a study of T cells in Graves' hyperthyroidism and ophthalmopathy. From RNA transcripts, TCR beta CDR3 regions were amplified. A first-round RT-PCR of the TCR CDR3 used the HTBI primer set. MiXCR, applied by TCRdb to the multiplex PCR reads, yields one record per CDR3 protein. The sample lists fewer than 450,000 distinct CDR3 sequences, roughly a sixth occurring once. Sequenced material: blood. Receptor source: a woman aged 25 to 39 with Graves' hyperthyroidism that later progressed to Graves' ophthalmopathy.

The table lists this clonotype with a few counts. The J gene is TRBJ1-5, the V gene TRBV19, with D tentatively TRBD1 (5 bases). Germline V gives CDR1 LNHDA, CDR2 SQIVND (reference sequence). V lost 7 bases to trimming and J lost 3 bases, with 16 bases between them. The CDR3 sequence is 15 residues long. CDR3 sequence: CASISQGSFNQPQHF. CDR3 DNA sequence: TGTGCCAGTATCTCCCAGGGTAGCTTCAATCAGCCCCAGCATTTT.

The chain couples TRBV29-1 to TRBJ2-1; 7 bases align to TRBD1. Germline-derived CDR1 and CDR2 are SQVTM and ANQGSEA. Unmatched junction bases numbered 12, after V lost 6 bases and J lost 10 bases. The CDR3 sequence is 13 residues long. CDR3 sequence reads: CSVSTGFNGEQFF. As DNA, the CDR3 is TGCAGCGTCTCGACAGGGTTTAACGGAGAGCAGTTCTTC.

This clonotype was seen at least ten times. The chain has TRBV27 and TRBJ2-3; 13 bases match TRBD2. V dropped 4 bases and J dropped 4; count of bases not matched to a gene: 5. The CDR3 sequence is 16 residues long. Per germline, CDR1 MNHEY and CDR2 SMNVEV (reference sequence). The CDR3 coding sequence is TGTGCCAGCAGTTACGGGACTAGCGGGATTTCAGATACGCAGTATTTT. This gives the protein CASSYGTSGISDTQYF.